The 27 T cell receptor beta chains below all came from one sample that was sequenced in a study of PD-1 blockade in classical Hodgkin lymphoma. Produced via immunoSEQ multiplex PCR; TCRdb's table is partial and in-frame only. Among some 93,000 clones, about 91% were seen once, and the ten largest hold about 10%. No patient escaped relapse after autologous stem cell transplantation, and brentuximab vedotin exposure varied. The material sequenced was peripheral blood mononuclear cells (PBMCs), taken before the second cycle of nivolumab. These receptors were obtained from a human donor with classical Hodgkin lymphoma.

This clone was seen once. The V and J genes are TRBV7-8 and TRBJ2-2, with 7 bases aligning to TRBD1. The CDR3 covers 13 residues. J was trimmed by 6 bases and V by 3 bases; bases with no gene match: 1. Germline values: CDR1 SGHVS, CDR2 FQNEAQ. The CDR3 loop is CASSLQGAGELFF. The DNA of the CDR3 is TGTGCCAGCAGCTTGCAGGGGGCCGGGGAGCTGTTTTTT.

The CDR3 region has the DNA TGTGCCAGCAGCAGACTAGCGGGAGGAGGGTACAATGAGCAGTTCTTC. Translation: CASSRLAGGGYNEQFF. The V gene is TRBV6-6, the J gene TRBJ2-1; 13 positions match TRBD2. This CDR3 contains 16 residues. Germline CDR1 and CDR2: MNHNY and SVGAGI (reference sequence). V trimming: 6 bases; J trimming: 4 bases; junction bases outside the gene matches: 6.

This sequence joins TRBV6-6 and TRBJ2-3; TRBD2 is a possible D gene (5 bases). Trimming took 2 bases from V and 2 from J, leaving 11 bases between them. Germline-derived CDR1 and CDR2 are MNHNY and SVGAGI (reference sequence). This CDR3 spans 15 amino acids. In DNA, the CDR3 is TGTGCCAGCAGTTACAGCGGACCGTTCACAGATACGCAGTATTTT. Translating gives CASSYSGPFTDTQYF.

The chain couples TRBV19 to TRBJ2-7; tentatively, D is TRBD2 (6 bases). The V end lost 3 bases, the J end lost 0 bases, and 12 bases lay between the germline ends. The CDR3 is 15 residues long. CDR1 and CDR2 (germline): LNHDA, SQIVND (reference sequence). CDR3 in DNA: TGTGCCAGTAGTATGGGGGGTAGCCTCTCCTACGAGCAGTACTTC. Translated: CASSMGGSLSYEQYF.

V usage is TRBV5-8 and J usage is TRBJ2-2; D not resolved. Germline V gene sequence: CDR1 SGHTS, CDR2 YDEGEE. The CDR3 consists of 16 residues. Trimming removed 0 bases from V and 2 bases from J, with 11 bases in between. The CDR3 DNA reads TGTGCCAGCAGCTTGGACACACCAGTTAACACCGGGGAGCTGTTTTTT. It translates to CASSLDTPVNTGELFF.

CDR3 sequence: CASSLVVAGVYNEQFF. The CDR3 DNA is TGTGCCAGCAGCTTAGTCGTAGCGGGAGTGTACAATGAGCAGTTCTTC. The rearrangement uses TRBV7-6 and TRBJ2-1; 9 bases match TRBD2. CDR3 length: 16 residues. Trimming at V came to 1 base and at J to 4 bases, leaving 5 bases not matched to a gene. Germline CDR1 is SGHVS and CDR2 is FNYEAQ.

This chain links TRBV6-9 with TRBJ1-3; D is uncertain. Germline CDR1 reads MNHGY; CDR2 reads SVAAGI. CDR3 length equals 16 residues. Trimming removed 7 bases from V and 8 bases from J, with 24 bases in between. The CDR3 region has the DNA TGTGCCAGCATGTCGAGGGCCCGAATTCTCCGGGACACCATATATTTT. Protein sequence: CASMSRARILRDTIYF.

The chain carries TRBV5-6 and TRBJ1-4; 7 nucleotides line up with TRBD1. Germline CDR1 and CDR2: SGHDT and YYEEEE. There are 13 residues in the CDR3. The junction had 7 bases not matched to a gene; V was cut back by 6 bases and J by 8 bases. This chain's CDR3 is CASTLGTAEKLFF. The CDR3 DNA is TGTGCCAGCACTCTTGGGACAGCGGAAAAACTGTTTTTT.

V usage is TRBV5-6 and J usage is TRBJ1-5, with TRBD1 matching 8 bases. The CDR3 contains 16 residues. The germline gives CDR1 SGHDT, CDR2 YYEEEE. V shed 2 bases and J 0 bases; nucleotides not matched to a gene: 4. This CDR3 is CASSFGTGASNQPQHF. The CDR3, as DNA: TGTGCCAGCAGCTTTGGGACAGGAGCTAGCAATCAGCCCCAGCATTTT.

V is TRBV5-6 and J is TRBJ2-7, with TRBD1 as a possible D gene (5 bases). The V gene lost 6 bases and the J gene lost 5 bases, with 18 bases spanning the gap. The CDR3 sequence is 14 residues long. Germline loops: CDR1 SGHDT, CDR2 YYEEEE. CDR3 in amino acids: CASMSRTRRNEQYF. The CDR3 DNA is TGTGCCAGCATGTCGCGGACACGGCGTAACGAGCAGTACTTC.

This chain joins TRBV18 and TRBJ2-5, with D tentatively TRBD1 (6 bases). The V and J ends lost 3 bases and 3 bases respectively, with 8 bases between them. The length of the CDR3 is 13 residues. Germline CDR1 is KGHSH and CDR2 is LQKENI. CDR3 in amino acids: CASSPGQKETQYF. CDR3 DNA: TGTGCCAGCTCACCCGGACAGAAAGAGACCCAGTACTTC. Based on the CDR3 plus reference TRBV18 and TRBJ2-5, the full variable domain is NAGVMQNPRHLVRRRGQEARLRCSPMKGHSHVYWYRQLPEEGLKFMVYLQKENIIDESGMPKERFSAEFPKEGPSILRIQQVVRGDSAAYFCASSPGQKETQYFGPGTRLLVL.

This clone was found once. The chain links TRBV6-5 to TRBJ2-7; 7 positions agree with TRBD1. Germline assignment: CDR1 MNHEY and CDR2 SVGAGI. The CDR3 consists of 13 residues. V shed 8 bases and J 2 bases; nucleotides not matched to a gene: 6. The CDR3: CASRTGPTYEQYF. For the CDR3, the DNA is TGTGCCAGCCGGACAGGTCCTACCTACGAGCAGTACTTC.

The chain carries TRBV6-5 and TRBJ2-1; 7 nucleotides agree with TRBD1. CDR1 MNHEY and CDR2 SVGAGI come from the germline V gene. CDR3 size: 13 residues. The J segment lost 4 bases and the V segment lost 8 bases, leaving 5 bases of the junction unmatched. The CDR3 region is CASSRDRYNEQFF. In nucleotides, the CDR3 is TGTGCCAGCTCAAGGGACAGATACAATGAGCAGTTCTTC.

The V call is TRBV5-8, the J call TRBJ1-2; a weak D match, TRBD1 (6 bases). The CDR3 totals 16 residues. Trimming removed 0 bases from V and 3 bases from J, with 15 bases in between. The germline V gene has CDR1 SGHTS and CDR2 YDEGEE. The CDR3 nucleotides read TGTGCCAGCAGCTTGGGAAGAAGACAGGTGCACTATGGCTACACCTTC. Residues: CASSLGRRQVHYGYTF.

The count of this clone is one. The chain employs TRBV7-9 and TRBJ2-5, with TRBD1 as a possible D gene (6 bases). This CDR3 has 14 residues. The germline V and J ends were trimmed by 2 bases and 2 bases, with 9 bases remaining between them. Looked up from germline, CDR1 is SEHNR and CDR2 is FQNEAQ (reference sequence). Here the CDR3 reads CASSLLDRQETQYF. CDR3 coding DNA: TGTGCCAGCAGCTTACTTGACAGGCAAGAGACCCAGTACTTC.

V is TRBV18 and J is TRBJ2-5; no firm D call. The CDR3 runs 13 residues. From germline, CDR1 is KGHSH and CDR2 LQKENI. Trimming took 2 bases from V and 5 from J, leaving 9 bases between them. The CDR3 nucleotides read TGTGCCAGCTCACCATGGGGAATGGAGACCCAGTACTTC. Translation: CASSPWGMETQYF.

This clone was counted a few times. The genes are TRBV7-8 and TRBJ1-1; maybe TRBD1 (6 bases). From germline, CDR1 is SGHVS and CDR2 FQNEAQ. The CDR3 spans 13 residues. V lost 7 bases to trimming and J lost 1 base, with 10 bases between them. The CDR3 is CASKLDRNTEAFF. The CDR3 bases are TGTGCCAGCAAATTGGACAGGAACACTGAAGCTTTCTTT.

V and J are TRBV29-1 and TRBJ1-2, with D tentatively TRBD1 (6 bases). The CDR3 contains 16 residues. The V end was cut by 5 bases, the J end by 3 bases, with 22 bases between. The germline gives CDR1 SQVTM, CDR2 ANQGSEA. This chain's CDR3 is CSVKGSGNRDDYGYTF. Written as DNA, the CDR3 is TGCAGCGTTAAGGGGTCGGGTAACAGGGACGACTATGGCTACACCTTC.

The chain joins TRBV4-1 to TRBJ2-2; 13 bases align to TRBD2. This CDR3 comprises 18 residues. The J segment lost 5 bases and the V segment lost 4 bases, leaving 10 bases of the junction unmatched. The germline gives CDR1 MGHRA, CDR2 YSYEKL. The CDR3 spells CASSPAYTSGGATGELFF. CDR3 DNA sequence: TGCGCCAGCAGCCCAGCCTACACTAGCGGGGGGGCTACCGGGGAGCTGTTTTTT.

The rearrangement uses TRBV5-1 and TRBJ1-4, with 9 positions matching TRBD1. Germline lookup yields CDR1 SGHRS and CDR2 YFSETQ. V shed 3 bases, J shed 8 bases, and the junction held 5 bases outside the gene matches. The CDR3 is 14 amino acids. Written as DNA, the CDR3 is TGCGCCAGCAGCTCCGGGACAGGGATGGAAAAACTGTTTTTT. Protein sequence: CASSSGTGMEKLFF.

This chain links TRBV5-1 with TRBJ1-3; D is possibly TRBD1 (5 bases). This CDR3 has 14 residues. Germline values: CDR1 SGHRS, CDR2 YFSETQ. Between the trimmed V and J ends, which lost 4 bases and 0 bases, there was a span of 8 bases. The CDR3 sequence is CASSEGFSGNTIYF. The CDR3 region has the DNA TGCGCCAGCAGCGAGGGGTTCTCTGGAAACACCATATATTTT. Complete variable domain (other parts from reference TRBV5-1 and TRBJ1-3): KAGVTQTPRYLIKTRGQQVTLSCSPISGHRSVSWYQQTPGQGLQFLFEYFSETQRNKGNFPGRFSGRQFSNSRSEMNVSTLELGDSALYLCASSEGFSGNTIYFGEGSWLTVV.

The J gene is TRBJ2-2, the V gene TRBV10-2; a possible D gene is TRBD2 (7 bases). CDR3 length: 14 amino acids. Germline loops: CDR1 WSHSY, CDR2 SAAADI. Deletions cut 8 bases from V and 4 bases from J, with 14 bases between. The CDR3 is CASSEGGPTGELFF. Written as DNA, the CDR3 is TGCGCCAGCTCGGAGGGGGGGCCCACCGGGGAGCTGTTTTTT.

The CDR3 DNA sequence: TGCGCCAGCAGTCAAGTCCGCCTTTACGAGCAGTACTTC. Translating it yields CASSQVRLYEQYF. This rearrangement joins TRBV10-2 to TRBJ2-7; D remains ambiguous. Germline V gives CDR1 WSHSY, CDR2 SAAADI. This CDR3 is built from 13 residues. V lost 5 bases and J lost 4, with 12 bases in between.

The chain joins TRBV11-2 to TRBJ2-7; 9 nucleotides line up with TRBD1. V lost 1 base to trimming and J lost 6 bases; unmatched junction nucleotides: 13. This CDR3 spans 17 amino acids. Germline V lookup: CDR1 SGHAT, CDR2 FQNNGV. The CDR3 here is CASSLAYRGPLLSEQYF. In DNA form, the CDR3 reads TGTGCCAGCAGCTTAGCCTACAGGGGGCCCCTCCTCTCCGAGCAGTACTTC.

The V call is TRBV6-6, the J call TRBJ1-5; TRBD1 aligns across 9 bases. The CDR3 length is 16 residues. The V gene end was trimmed by 0 bases and the J gene end by 9 bases; junction bases not matched to a gene: 9. The germline V gene encodes CDR1 MNHNY and CDR2 SVGAGI (reference sequence). CDR3 in amino acids: CASSYSRQGGGRPQHF. The CDR3, as DNA: TGTGCCAGCAGTTACTCGAGACAGGGGGGTGGGCGGCCCCAGCATTTT.

The chain joins TRBV30 to TRBJ2-3; 7 bases map to TRBD1. V dropped 1 base and J dropped 1; count of bases not matched to a gene: 5. Germline values: CDR1 GTSNPN, CDR2 SVGIG (reference sequence). The CDR3 contains 15 residues. The CDR3: CAWSALGQGTDTQYF. As DNA, the CDR3 is TGTGCCTGGAGTGCCCTTGGACAGGGCACAGATACGCAGTATTTT.

This clone was recorded once. The J gene is TRBJ2-3, the V gene TRBV27; 9 positions agree with TRBD1. CDR3 length equals 18 residues. Unmatched junction bases numbered 15, after V lost 1 base and J lost 7 bases. Germline assignment: CDR1 MNHEY and CDR2 SMNVEV (reference sequence). The CDR3 protein is CASSLLRSSGTGLHTQYF. CDR3 DNA sequence: TGTGCCAGCAGTTTATTGAGGTCTTCTGGGACAGGGCTACATACGCAGTATTTT.